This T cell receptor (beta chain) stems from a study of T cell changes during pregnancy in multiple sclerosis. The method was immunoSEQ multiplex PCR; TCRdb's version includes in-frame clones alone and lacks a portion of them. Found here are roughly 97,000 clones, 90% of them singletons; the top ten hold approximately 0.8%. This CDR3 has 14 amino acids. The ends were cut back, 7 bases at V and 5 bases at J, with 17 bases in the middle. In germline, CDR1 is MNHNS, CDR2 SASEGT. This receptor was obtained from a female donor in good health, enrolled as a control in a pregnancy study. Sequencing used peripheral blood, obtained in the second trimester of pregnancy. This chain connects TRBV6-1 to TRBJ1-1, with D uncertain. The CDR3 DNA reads TGTGCCAGCACCTTTAACGCTGCGGCTACTGAAGCTTTCTTT. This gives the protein CASTFNAAATEAFF.